Listed below are T cell receptor beta chains from one sample, sequenced in a study of T cell repertoires in cytomegalovirus infection. One entry per CDR3 protein results from TCRdb running MiXCR on the reads. The sample has roughly 990,000 distinct CDR3 sequences, roughly 31% seen once. These receptors lack a known antigen. This sample comprised cultured CD8+ T cells from PBMCs, obtained from culture after CMV antigen stimulation. These receptors were collected from a human donor in good health (CMV status not recorded). Some clones in this sample may be carry-over from other donors' samples. The CDR3 runs from the conserved cysteine through the conserved F or W. Fields, in order: J gene, D gene, V gene, clone size, CDR3 DNA, CDR3 protein. The D gene is left open where the match is weak. Clone size is given for some rows only: seen once, a few or many times, or a class if the clone is expanded.

J: TRBJ2-5
D: NA
V: TRBV12-3/TRBV12-4
size: NA
DNA: TGTGCCAGCAGTTTAGTGGGATATGGGACCCAGTACTTC
CDR3: CASSLVGYGTQYF

J: TRBJ2-1
D: TRBD2
V: TRBV6-5
size: few
DNA: TGTGCCAGCAGTTACTCCAGACTAGCGGGGTCAAGGAATGAGCAGTTCTTC
CDR3: CASSYSRLAGSRNEQFF

J: TRBJ2-1
D: NA
V: TRBV7-9
size: NA
DNA: TGTGCCAGCAGGGGGGAGGGGGGGACCCTCTCCAATGAGCAGTTCTTC
CDR3: CASRGEGGTLSNEQFF

J: TRBJ2-1
D: NA
V: TRBV7-2
size: once
DNA: TGTGCCAGCAGCTTAGGTTTCTCTAGGTACAATGAGCAGTTCTTC
CDR3: CASSLGFSRYNEQFF

J: TRBJ2-7
D: NA
V: TRBV4-1
size: few
DNA: TGCGCCAGCAGCCAAGAAATGGCGAAGCACGAGCAGTACTTC
CDR3: CASSQEMAKHEQYF

J: TRBJ2-1
D: TRBD1
V: TRBV19
size: few
DNA: TGTGCCAGTAGTGGGCCCGGGACAGAGACCTACAATGAGCAGTTCTTC
CDR3: CASSGPGTETYNEQFF

J: TRBJ2-3
D: NA
V: TRBV6-2/TRBV6-3
size: NA
DNA: TGTGCCAGCAACCAAGGAGGTTCCCGGGATACGCAGTATTTT
CDR3: CASNQGGSRDTQYF

J: TRBJ1-4
D: TRBD1
V: TRBV7-2
size: many
DNA: TGTGCCAGCAGCTTGAACAGGGGCGGGGCGGCTAATGAAAAACTGTTTTTT
CDR3: CASSLNRGGAANEKLFF

J: TRBJ2-2
D: NA
V: TRBV7-6
size: many
DNA: TGTGCCAGCAGCTGGATAGCGTCGAACACCGGGGAGCTGTTTTTT
CDR3: CASSWIASNTGELFF

J: TRBJ2-2
D: NA
V: TRBV6-1
size: NA
DNA: TGTGCCAGCAGGCCGATAGGGATCGCCGGGGAGCTGTTTTTT
CDR3: CASRPIGIAGELFF

J: TRBJ1-1
D: NA
V: TRBV12-3/TRBV12-4
size: few
DNA: TGTGCCAGCAGTTTATTGGGCCCGGGCAGGCGGCGGGGGGCTGAAGCTTTCTTT
CDR3: CASSLLGPGRRRGAEAFF

J: TRBJ1-2
D: NA
V: TRBV6-5
size: NA
DNA: TGTGCCAGCAGCCCTCGGACACTGGGGGAAGGCTACACCTTC
CDR3: CASSPRTLGEGYTF

J: TRBJ2-5
D: NA
V: TRBV7-2
size: many
DNA: TGTGCCAGCAGCTTAGGAAGGTCCGGGGTTCGCGAGACCCAGTACTTC
CDR3: CASSLGRSGVRETQYF

J: TRBJ2-3
D: NA
V: TRBV12-3/TRBV12-4
size: NA
DNA: TGTGCCAGCAGGCGTTCCGGGACGCCCTCGTCCCCCACAGATACGCAGTATTTT
CDR3: CASRRSGTPSSPTDTQYF

J: TRBJ1-5
D: NA
V: TRBV19
size: few
DNA: TGTGCCAGTAGTCAGAAACAGGTGAATAGCAATCAGCCCCAGCATTTT
CDR3: CASSQKQVNSNQPQHF

J: TRBJ2-1
D: TRBD2
V: TRBV19
size: few
DNA: TGTGCCAGTACCCTAACTAGCGGGGGGGACCTTCTCTACAATGAGCAGTTCTTC
CDR3: CASTLTSGGDLLYNEQFF

J: TRBJ2-1
D: TRBD2
V: TRBV12-3/TRBV12-4
size: NA
DNA: TGTGCCAGCAGTTTTTGGCTAGCGGGGGGGAACAATGAGCAGTTCTTC
CDR3: CASSFWLAGGNNEQFF

J: TRBJ2-2
D: NA
V: TRBV15
size: NA
DNA: TGTGCCACCAACAGAAACAGGGGAGGCACCGGGGAGCTGTTTTTT
CDR3: CATNRNRGGTGELFF

J: TRBJ2-3
D: NA
V: TRBV19
size: NA
DNA: TGTGCCACTTGGGGAGATACGCAGTATTTT
CDR3: CATWGDTQYF

J: TRBJ1-1
D: NA
V: TRBV2
size: NA
DNA: TGTGCCAGCAGTGAAATGAACAGGGACACTGAAGCTTTCTTT
CDR3: CASSEMNRDTEAFF

J: TRBJ2-7
D: NA
V: TRBV12-3/TRBV12-4
size: few
DNA: TGTGCCAGCAGTTCTCTCATGAAGTCGTACGAGCAGTACTTC
CDR3: CASSSLMKSYEQYF

J: TRBJ1-1
D: NA
V: TRBV9
size: few
DNA: TGTGCCAGCAGCGTATCAGGGAAGCATGGTGAAGCTTTCTTT
CDR3: CASSVSGKHGEAFF

J: TRBJ1-3
D: NA
V: TRBV27
size: few
DNA: TGTGCCAGCAGTTTATCGAGACAGCGAGGGAACACCATATATTTT
CDR3: CASSLSRQRGNTIYF

J: TRBJ2-7
D: NA
V: TRBV7-2
size: many
DNA: TGTGCCAGCAGCCCCCGGGACGGAAACTACGAGCAGTACTTC
CDR3: CASSPRDGNYEQYF

J: TRBJ2-3
D: TRBD2
V: TRBV20-1
size: NA
DNA: TGCAGTGCCATGCCGTATTGGACTAGCGATACGACAGATACGCAGTATTTT
CDR3: CSAMPYWTSDTTDTQYF

J: TRBJ2-5
D: TRBD2
V: TRBV7-8
size: many
DNA: TGTGCCAGCAGCTCCTCCTCTAGCGGGGAGACCCAGTACTTC
CDR3: CASSSSSSGETQYF

J: TRBJ1-5
D: TRBD1
V: TRBV6-2/TRBV6-3
size: few
DNA: TGTGCCAGCAGTTTTGATCTGGGACAGAAGGGTGATAGCAATCAGCCCCAGCATTTT
CDR3: CASSFDLGQKGDSNQPQHF